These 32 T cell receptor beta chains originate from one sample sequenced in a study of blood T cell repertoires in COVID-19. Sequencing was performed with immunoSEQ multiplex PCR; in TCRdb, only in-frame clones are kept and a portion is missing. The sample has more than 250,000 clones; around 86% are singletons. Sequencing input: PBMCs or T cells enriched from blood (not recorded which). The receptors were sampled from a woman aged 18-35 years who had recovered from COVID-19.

CDR3 amino acids: CASSFANYNEQFF. The DNA for the CDR3 is TGTGCCAGCAGTTTTGCTAACTACAATGAGCAGTTCTTC. This rearrangement joins TRBV28 to TRBJ2-1, with D unresolved. Germline V gene data show CDR1 as MDHEN and CDR2 as SYDVKM. Trimming pared 3 bases from V and 3 bases from J, leaving 6 bases between. The CDR3 spans 13 residues.

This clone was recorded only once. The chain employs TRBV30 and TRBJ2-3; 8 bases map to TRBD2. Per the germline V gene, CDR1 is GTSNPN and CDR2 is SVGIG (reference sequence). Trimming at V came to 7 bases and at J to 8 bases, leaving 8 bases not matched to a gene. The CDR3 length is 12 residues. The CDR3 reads CAFEAGERTQYF. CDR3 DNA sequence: TGTGCCTTTGAAGCGGGGGAACGTACGCAGTATTTT.

In DNA form, the CDR3 reads TGTGCCAGCAGTCCGATGCCGGGGATCCCTGAAGCTTTCTTT. As protein: CASSPMPGIPEAFF. The rearrangement links TRBV27 to TRBJ1-1; no definite D call. The CDR3 contains 14 residues. Germline CDR1 and CDR2: MNHEY and SMNVEV (reference sequence). Trimming took 5 bases from V and 6 from J, leaving 16 bases between them.

The CDR3 DNA reads TGTGCCAGCACCCCTAGCGGGGGTGGAACCTACAATGAGCAGTTCTTC. It is translated as CASTPSGGGTYNEQFF. The chain couples TRBV7-2 to TRBJ2-1, with 10 bases aligning to TRBD2. Germline-derived CDR1 and CDR2 are SGHTA and FQGNSA. V trimming: 7 bases; J trimming: 2 bases; junction bases outside the gene matches: 8. CDR3 length: 16 residues.

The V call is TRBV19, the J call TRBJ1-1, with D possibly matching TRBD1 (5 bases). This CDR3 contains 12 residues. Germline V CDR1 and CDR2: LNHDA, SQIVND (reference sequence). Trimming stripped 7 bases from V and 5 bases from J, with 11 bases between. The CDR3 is CASMFGGTEAFF. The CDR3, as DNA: TGTGCCAGTATGTTTGGGGGGACTGAAGCTTTCTTT.

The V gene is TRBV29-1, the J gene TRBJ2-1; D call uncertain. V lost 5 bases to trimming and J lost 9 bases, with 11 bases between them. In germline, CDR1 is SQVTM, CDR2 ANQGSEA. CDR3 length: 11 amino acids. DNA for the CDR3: TGCAGCGTTTCCGGCGGTATTGAGCAGTTCTTC. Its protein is CSVSGGIEQFF.

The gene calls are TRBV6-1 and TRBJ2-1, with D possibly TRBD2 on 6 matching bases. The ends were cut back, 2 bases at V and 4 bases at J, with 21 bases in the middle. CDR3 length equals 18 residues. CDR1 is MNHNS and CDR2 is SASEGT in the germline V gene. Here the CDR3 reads CASSELGQGGWDYNEQFF. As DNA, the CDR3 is TGTGCCAGCAGTGAATTGGGGCAGGGAGGTTGGGATTACAATGAGCAGTTCTTC.

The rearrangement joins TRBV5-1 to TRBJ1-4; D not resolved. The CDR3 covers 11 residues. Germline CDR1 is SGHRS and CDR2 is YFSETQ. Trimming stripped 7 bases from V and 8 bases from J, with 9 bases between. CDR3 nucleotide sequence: TGCGCCAGCTCCGACTCCGAAAAACTGTTTTTT. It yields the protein CASSDSEKLFF.

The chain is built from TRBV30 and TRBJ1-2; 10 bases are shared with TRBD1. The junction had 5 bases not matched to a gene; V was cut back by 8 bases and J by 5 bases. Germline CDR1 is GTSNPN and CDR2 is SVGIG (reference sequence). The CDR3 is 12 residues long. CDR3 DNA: TGTGCCCGAGGGGGACAGGGGTATGGCTACACCTTC. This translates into CARGGQGYGYTF.

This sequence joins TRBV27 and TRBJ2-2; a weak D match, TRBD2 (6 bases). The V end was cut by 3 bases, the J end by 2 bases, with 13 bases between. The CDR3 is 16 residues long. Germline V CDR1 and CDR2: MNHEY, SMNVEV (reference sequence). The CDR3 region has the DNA TGTGCCAGCAGTTTTAGGAGCGGGTCTAACACCGGGGAGCTGTTTTTT. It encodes CASSFRSGSNTGELFF.

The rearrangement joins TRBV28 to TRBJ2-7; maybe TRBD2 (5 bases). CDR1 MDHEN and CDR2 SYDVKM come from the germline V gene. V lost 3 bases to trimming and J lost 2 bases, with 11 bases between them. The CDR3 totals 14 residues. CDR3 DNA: TGTGCCAGCAGTTTCCTCCGGGGTCCCTACGAGCAGTACTTC. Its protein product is CASSFLRGPYEQYF.

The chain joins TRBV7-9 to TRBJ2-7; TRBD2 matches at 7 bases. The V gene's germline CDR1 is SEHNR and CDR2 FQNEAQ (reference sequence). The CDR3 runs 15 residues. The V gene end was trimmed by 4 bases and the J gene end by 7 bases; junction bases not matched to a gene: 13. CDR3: CASSSLADYTWEQYF. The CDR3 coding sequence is TGTGCCAGCAGCTCCCTAGCGGACTACACGTGGGAGCAGTACTTC.

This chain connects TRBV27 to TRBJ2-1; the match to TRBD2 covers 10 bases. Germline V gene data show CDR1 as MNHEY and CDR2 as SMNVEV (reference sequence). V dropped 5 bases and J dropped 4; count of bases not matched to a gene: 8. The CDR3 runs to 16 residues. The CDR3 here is CASSPRGTSEYNEQFF. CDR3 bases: TGTGCCAGCAGTCCGCGAGGGACTAGCGAATACAATGAGCAGTTCTTC.

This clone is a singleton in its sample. The CDR3 DNA reads TGTGCCAGCTCACCATTACAGGGGTGGAGCACTGAAGCTTTCTTT. This translates into CASSPLQGWSTEAFF. The chain is built from TRBV18 and TRBJ1-1, with TRBD1 identical over 7 bases. The CDR3 has 15 amino acids. J gave up 4 bases and V 2 bases, and 7 bases lay outside the gene matches. Germline assignment: CDR1 KGHSH and CDR2 LQKENI.

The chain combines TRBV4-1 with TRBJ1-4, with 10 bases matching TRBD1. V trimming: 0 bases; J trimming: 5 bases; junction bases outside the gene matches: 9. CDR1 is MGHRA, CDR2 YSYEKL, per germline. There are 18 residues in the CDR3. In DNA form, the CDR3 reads TGCGCCAGCAGCCAAGACACAGACGGGACAGGGGACAATGAAAAACTGTTTTTT. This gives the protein CASSQDTDGTGDNEKLFF.

In DNA, the CDR3 is TGCGCCAGCAGCTTCGGGGCCGGGGAGCTGTTTTTT. Amino acids: CASSFGAGELFF. This chain joins TRBV5-1 and TRBJ2-2; TRBD2 might be the D (5 bases). The germline V gene has CDR1 SGHRS and CDR2 YFSETQ. The CDR3 covers 12 residues. Trimming pared 2 bases from V and 6 bases from J, leaving 5 bases between. The complete variable domain, with remaining parts taken from reference TRBV5-1 and TRBJ2-2, reads KAGVTQTPRYLIKTRGQQVTLSCSPISGHRSVSWYQQTPGQGLQFLFEYFSETQRNKGNFPGRFSGRQFSNSRSEMNVSTLELGDSALYLCASSFGAGELFFGEGSRLTVL.

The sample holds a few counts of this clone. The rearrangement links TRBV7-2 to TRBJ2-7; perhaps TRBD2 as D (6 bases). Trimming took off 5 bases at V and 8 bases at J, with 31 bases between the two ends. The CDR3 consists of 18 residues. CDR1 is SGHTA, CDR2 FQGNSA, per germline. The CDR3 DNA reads TGTGCCAGCAGCCCCGATGATGGGGGTGGCGGGGAAAGGGGAAAGCAGTACTTC. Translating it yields CASSPDDGGGGERGKQYF.

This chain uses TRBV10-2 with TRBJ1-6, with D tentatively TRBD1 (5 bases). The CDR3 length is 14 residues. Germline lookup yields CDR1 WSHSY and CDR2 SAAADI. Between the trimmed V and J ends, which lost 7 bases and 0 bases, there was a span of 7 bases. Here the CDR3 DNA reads TGCGCCAGCAAGGGGCTCTCCTATAATTCACCCCTCCACTTT. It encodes CASKGLSYNSPLHF.

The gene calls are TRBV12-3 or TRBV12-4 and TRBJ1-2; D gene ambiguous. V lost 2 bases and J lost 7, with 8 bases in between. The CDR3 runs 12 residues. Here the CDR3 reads CASSLRERGYTF. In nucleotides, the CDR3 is TGTGCCAGCAGTTTAAGGGAGCGTGGCTACACCTTC.

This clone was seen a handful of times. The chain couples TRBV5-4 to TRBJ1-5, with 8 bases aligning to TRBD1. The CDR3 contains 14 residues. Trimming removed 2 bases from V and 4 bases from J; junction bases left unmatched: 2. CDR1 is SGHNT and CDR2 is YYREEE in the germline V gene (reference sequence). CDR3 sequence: CASSLDRGNQPQHF. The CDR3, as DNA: TGTGCCAGCAGCTTAGACAGGGGAAATCAGCCCCAGCATTTT.

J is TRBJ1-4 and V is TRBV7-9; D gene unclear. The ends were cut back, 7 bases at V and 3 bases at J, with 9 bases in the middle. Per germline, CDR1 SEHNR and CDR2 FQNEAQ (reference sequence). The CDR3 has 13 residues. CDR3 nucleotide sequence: TGTGCCAGCACTCTTGGGCCTAATGAAAAACTGTTTTTT. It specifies CASTLGPNEKLFF.

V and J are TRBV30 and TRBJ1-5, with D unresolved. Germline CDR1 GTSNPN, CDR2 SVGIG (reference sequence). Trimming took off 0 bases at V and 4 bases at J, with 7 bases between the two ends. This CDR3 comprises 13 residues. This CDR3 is CAWSVHPNQPQHF. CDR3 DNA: TGTGCCTGGAGTGTACATCCAAATCAGCCCCAGCATTTT.

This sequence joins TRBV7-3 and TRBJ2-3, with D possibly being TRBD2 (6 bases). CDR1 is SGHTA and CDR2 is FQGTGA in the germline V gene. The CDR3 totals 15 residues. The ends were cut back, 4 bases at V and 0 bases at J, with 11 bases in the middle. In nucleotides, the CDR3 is TGTGCCAGCAGCTCCCGCGGGGACAGCACAGATACGCAGTATTTT. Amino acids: CASSSRGDSTDTQYF.

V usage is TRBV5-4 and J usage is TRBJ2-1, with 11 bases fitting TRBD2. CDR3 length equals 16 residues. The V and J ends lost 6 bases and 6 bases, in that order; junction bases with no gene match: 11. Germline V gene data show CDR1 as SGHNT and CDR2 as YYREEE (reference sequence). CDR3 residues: CASTNGGTSGSNEQFF. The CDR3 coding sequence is TGTGCCAGCACAAACGGAGGGACTAGCGGTTCCAATGAGCAGTTCTTC.

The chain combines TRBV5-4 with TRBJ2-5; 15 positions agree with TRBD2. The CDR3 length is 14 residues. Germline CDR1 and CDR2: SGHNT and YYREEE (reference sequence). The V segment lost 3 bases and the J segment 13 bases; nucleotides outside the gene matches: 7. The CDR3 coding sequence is TGTGCCAGCAGCTCGGGACTAGCGGGGGGCCACTTGTACTTC. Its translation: CASSSGLAGGHLYF.

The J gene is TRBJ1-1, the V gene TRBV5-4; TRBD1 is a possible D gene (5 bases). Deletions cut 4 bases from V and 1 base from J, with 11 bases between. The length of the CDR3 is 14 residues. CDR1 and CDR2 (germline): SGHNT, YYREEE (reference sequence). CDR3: CASSPMTENTEAFF. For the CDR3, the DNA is TGTGCCAGCAGCCCCATGACAGAGAACACTGAAGCTTTCTTT.

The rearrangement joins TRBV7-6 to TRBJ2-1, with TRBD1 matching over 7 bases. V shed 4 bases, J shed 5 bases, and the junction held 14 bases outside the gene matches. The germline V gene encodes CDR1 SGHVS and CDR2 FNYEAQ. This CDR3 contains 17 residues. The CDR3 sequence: CASSSSPGGSTDNEQFF. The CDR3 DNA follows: TGTGCCAGCAGCTCTAGTCCAGGGGGTTCTACCGACAATGAGCAGTTCTTC.

CDR3 in amino acids: CSVDSDGGARGYYNEQFF. CDR3 nucleotide sequence: TGCAGCGTTGATAGTGACGGGGGGGCCAGGGGATACTACAATGAGCAGTTCTTC. This chain uses TRBV29-1 with TRBJ2-1; TRBD2 matches 8 bases. CDR3 length: 18 residues. Per the germline V gene, CDR1 is SQVTM and CDR2 is ANQGSEA. Germline trimming cut 3 bases from V and 3 bases from J; bases unmatched to any gene: 16.

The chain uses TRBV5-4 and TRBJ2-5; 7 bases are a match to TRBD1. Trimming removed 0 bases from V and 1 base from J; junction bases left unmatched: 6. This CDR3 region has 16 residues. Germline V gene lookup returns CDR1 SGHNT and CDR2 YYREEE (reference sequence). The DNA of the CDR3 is TGTGCCAGCAGCTTGGCGCCGGGGACAGCCCAAGAGACCCAGTACTTC. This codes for CASSLAPGTAQETQYF.

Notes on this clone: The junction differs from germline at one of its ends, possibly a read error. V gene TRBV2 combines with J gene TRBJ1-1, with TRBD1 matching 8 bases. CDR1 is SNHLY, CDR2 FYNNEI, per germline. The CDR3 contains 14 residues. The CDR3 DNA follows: TGTGCCAGCACTGAAGACAGGGGTGGAACTGAAGCTTTCTTT. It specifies CASTEDRGGTEAFF.

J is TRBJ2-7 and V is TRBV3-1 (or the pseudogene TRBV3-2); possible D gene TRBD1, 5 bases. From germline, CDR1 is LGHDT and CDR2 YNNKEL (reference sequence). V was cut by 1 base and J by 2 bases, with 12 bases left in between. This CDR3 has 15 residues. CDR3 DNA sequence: TGTGCCAGCAGCCAAGGGCCAGGGCCCACCTACGAGCAGTACTTC. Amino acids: CASSQGPGPTYEQYF.

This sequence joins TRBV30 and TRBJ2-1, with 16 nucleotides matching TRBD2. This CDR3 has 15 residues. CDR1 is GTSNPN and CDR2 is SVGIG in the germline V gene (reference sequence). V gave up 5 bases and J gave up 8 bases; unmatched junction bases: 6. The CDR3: CAWEKGTSGRDEQFF. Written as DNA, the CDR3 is TGTGCCTGGGAGAAAGGGACTAGCGGGAGGGATGAGCAGTTCTTC.